Listed below are T cell receptor beta chains from one sample, sequenced in a study of OX40 agonist ivuxolimab in advanced cancers. TCRdb's table, derived via immunoSEQ multiplex PCR, lists solely in-frame clones and lacks some. Of some 14,000 clones listed, 64% are singletons. The starting material was CD4+ or CD8+ T cells sorted from blood, obtained in a trial of the OX40 agonist ivuxolimab. Receptors originate from an adult with an advanced solid tumor such as melanoma, head and neck, liver or kidney cancer. Both conserved end residues are part of each CDR3. A D gene is named only where the DNA matches it firmly. The size of a clone is reported for some rows only, either as once, few or many, or as a class for expanded clones.

cdr3_length | d_call | clone_size | j_call | v_call | cdr3_nt | cdr3_aa
15 | TRBD1 | few | TRBJ2-7 | TRBV18 | TGTGCCAGCTCACCCTACGGGACAGGGGACCACGAGCAGTACTTC | CASSPYGTGDHEQYF
12 | . | medium-sized | TRBJ2-2 | TRBV7-9 | TGTGCCAGCAGTCCGACAGGCGTCGAGCTGTTTTTT | CASSPTGVELFF
15 | . | . | TRBJ1-2 | TRBV4-3 | TGCGCCAGCAGCCAACCCCGCATCGGATTCTATGGCTACACCTTC | CASSQPRIGFYGYTF
13 | . | . | TRBJ2-5 | TRBV27 | TGTGCCAGCAGTTTCAGTAGGGGAGAGACCCAGTACTTC | CASSFSRGETQYF
14 | TRBD1 | . | TRBJ1-2 | TRBV5-6 | TGTGCCAGCAGCTTTCTCGCAGGGGGAGACGGCTACACCTTC | CASSFLAGGDGYTF
16 | TRBD2 | . | TRBJ2-1 | TRBV6-6 | TGTGCCAGCAGTTACCGGTCCGGGGGGTCCTACAATGAGCAGTTCTTC | CASSYRSGGSYNEQFF
13 | . | . | TRBJ2-7 | TRBV11-3 | TGTGCCAGCAGCTTAGTTTGGGGCCACGAGCAGTACTTC | CASSLVWGHEQYF
10 | . | once | TRBJ2-1 | TRBV30 | TGTGGCTGGGGCCCCAATGAGCAGTTCTTC | CGWGPNEQFF
16 | TRBD2 | . | TRBJ2-1 | TRBV5-4 | TGTGCCAGCAGCCTTGGACTAGCGGGGGGGTACAATGAGCAGTTCTTC | CASSLGLAGGYNEQFF
15 | TRBD1 | . | TRBJ1-5 | TRBV27 | TGTGCCAGCAGTTTTGGGACAGGTAGCAATCAGCCCCAGCATTTT | CASSFGTGSNQPQHF
13 | TRBD2 | . | TRBJ2-5 | TRBV6-5 | TGTGCCAGCAGTTACGACGGGGGGGAGACCCAGTACTTC | CASSYDGGETQYF
13 | . | . | TRBJ1-2 | TRBV7-9 | TGTGCCAGCAGCGCAGAGGGCTACTATGGCTACACCTTC | CASSAEGYYGYTF
16 | . | few | TRBJ1-2 | TRBV13 | TGTGCCAGCAGCCTCTACAGGGATGGGACGGACTATGGCTACACCTTC | CASSLYRDGTDYGYTF
13 | TRBD1 | medium-sized | TRBJ2-7 | TRBV6-1 | TGTGCCAGCAGGCGGACAGGGGGCTTCGAGCAGTACTTC | CASRRTGGFEQYF
11 | . | . | TRBJ2-1 | TRBV6-6 | TGTGCCAGCAGTTACCTCAATGAGCAGTTCTTC | CASSYLNEQFF
14 | . | . | TRBJ2-2 | TRBV10-2 | TGCGCCAGCAGTGAGGTGAGGGACACCGGGGAGCTGTTTTTT | CASSEVRDTGELFF
15 | TRBD1 | . | TRBJ1-2 | TRBV7-9 | TGTGCCAGCAGCGGTACAGGGGTACTAGGCTATGGCTACACCTTC | CASSGTGVLGYGYTF
16 | TRBD1 | . | TRBJ2-1 | TRBV9 | TGTGCCAGCAGCGTAGTTGTAGGGGGCCCCTACAATGAGCAGTTCTTC | CASSVVVGGPYNEQFF
13 | TRBD1 | . | TRBJ2-7 | TRBV7-9 | TGTGCCAGCAGCCCGACAGGGGGCATCGAGCAGTACTTC | CASSPTGGIEQYF
17 | . | few | TRBJ1-5 | TRBV30 | TGTGCCTGGAGCAGTGCTCTTGGTCAGGGAAAGAATCAGCCCCAGCATTTT | CAWSSALGQGKNQPQHF
17 | TRBD2 | . | TRBJ2-7 | TRBV27 | TGTGCCAGCAGTTTATCGGGGGGGACCGAACCCCCCTACGAGCAGTACTTC | CASSLSGGTEPPYEQYF
14 | . | . | TRBJ2-1 | TRBV5-5 | TGTGCCAGCAGCTTGGTGGCAGGATACAATGAGCAGTTCTTC | CASSLVAGYNEQFF
11 | . | . | TRBJ2-1 | TRBV11-2 | TGTGCCAGCAGCTTATGGAATGAGCAGTTCTTC | CASSLWNEQFF
15 | . | . | TRBJ1-3 | TRBV9 | TGTGCCAGCAGCTCAGGCGGATTGCCCGGAAACACCATATATTTT | CASSSGGLPGNTIYF
16 | TRBD1 | . | TRBJ2-7 | TRBV11-2 | TGTGCCAGCAGCTCTCCCGGGACAGGGGGCAAGTACGAGCAGTACTTC | CASSSPGTGGKYEQYF
16 | . | . | TRBJ1-4 | TRBV4-1 | TGCGCCAGCAGCCAAGACAATGGCAGGGAGAATGAAAAACTGTTTTTT | CASSQDNGRENEKLFF
13 | TRBD1 | . | TRBJ1-2 | TRBV6-5 | TGTGCCAGCAGTCCCGGGACAGTTTACGGCTACACCTTC | CASSPGTVYGYTF
10 | . | few | TRBJ1-2 | TRBV6-5 | TGTGCCACACATAGCTATGGCTACACCTTC | CATHSYGYTF
13 | . | . | TRBJ1-5 | TRBV6-5 | TGTGCCAGCAGTTTGTCTGACAATCAGCCCCAGCATTTT | CASSLSDNQPQHF
13 | TRBD1 | . | TRBJ1-2 | TRBV5-4 | TGTGCCAGCAGCAGTCAAACAGGGGACGGCTACACCTTC | CASSSQTGDGYTF